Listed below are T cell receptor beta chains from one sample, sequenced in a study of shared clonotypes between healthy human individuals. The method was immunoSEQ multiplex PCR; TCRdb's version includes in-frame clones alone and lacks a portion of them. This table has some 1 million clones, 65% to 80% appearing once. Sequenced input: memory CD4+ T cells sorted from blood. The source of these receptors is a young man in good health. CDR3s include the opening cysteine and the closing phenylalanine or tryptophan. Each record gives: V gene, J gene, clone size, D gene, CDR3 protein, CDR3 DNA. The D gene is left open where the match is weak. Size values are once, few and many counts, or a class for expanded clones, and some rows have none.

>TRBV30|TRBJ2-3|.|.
CAWKGGADTQYF
TGTGCCTGGAAAGGCGGGGCAGATACGCAGTATTTT
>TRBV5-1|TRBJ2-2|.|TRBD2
CASSLMTSGSAGELFF
TGCGCCAGCAGCTTGATGACTAGCGGGAGTGCCGGGGAGCTGTTTTTT
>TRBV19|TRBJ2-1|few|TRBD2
CASSITFSGRRNEQFF
TGTGCCAGTAGTATCACCTTTAGCGGGAGACGGAATGAGCAGTTCTTC
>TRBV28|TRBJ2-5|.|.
CASSNRHRDSKETQYF
TGTGCCAGCAGCAACAGGCATAGGGACTCGAAAGAGACCCAGTACTTC
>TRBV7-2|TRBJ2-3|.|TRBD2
CASSYGLAGDTQYF
TGTGCCAGCAGCTACGGACTAGCGGGTGATACGCAGTATTTT
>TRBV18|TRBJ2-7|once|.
CASSRLATYEQYF
TGTGCCAGCTCACGTTTAGCGACCTACGAGCAGTACTTC
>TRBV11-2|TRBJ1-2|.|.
CASSLEGRLHYGYTF
TGTGCCAGCAGCTTAGAAGGCCGACTTCACTATGGCTACACCTTC
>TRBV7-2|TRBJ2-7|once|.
CASSLVQVAYF
TGTGCCAGCAGCTTAGTCCAGGTTGCGTACTTC
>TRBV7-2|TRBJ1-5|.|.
CASSPGGMGNQPQHF
TGTGCCAGCAGCCCTGGGGGCATGGGCAATCAGCCCCAGCATTTT
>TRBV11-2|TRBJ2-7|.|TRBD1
CASSLETGTGAGLGYF
TGTGCCAGCAGCTTAGAGACCGGGACAGGGGCCGGGTTGGGGTACTTC